This T cell receptor beta chain comes out of a study of response to subunit inactivated influenza vaccine. Study-wide findings and caveats: Authors suggested few new T cells are recruited by each seasonal influenza vaccination.

TCRdb fed the RT-PCR reads into MiXCR, producing one record per CDR3 protein. The data show roughly 460,000 distinct CDR3 sequences, about a tenth seen once. Turning to this clonotype: Its antigen is currently unknown.

The CDR3 extends over 15 amino acids. With 5 bases removed from V and 2 bases from J, the gap between germline ends came to 14 bases. The germline gives CDR1 SGHAT, CDR2 FQNNGV. The chain combines TRBV11-2 with TRBJ2-3; the D gene is possibly TRBD1 (5 bases). The starting material was PBMCs from blood, obtained roughly 48 days after vaccination. The receptor was derived from a man between 45 and 60 years old who received an inactivated influenza vaccine. CDR3 sequence (DNA): TGTGCCAGCAGCCCAGTGACAGTTCCCACAGATACGCAGTATTTT. Its translation: CASSPVTVPTDTQYF.